The 26 T cell receptor beta chains reported below all come from one sample, sequenced in a study of blood T cell repertoires in COVID-19 (dated by TCRdb to the early 2020s). The library was generated by the immunoSEQ multiplex PCR assay. TCRdb limited this immuneACCESS table to in-frame rearrangements with V and J called. A share of clones is missing; checked studies link under half to unresolved V genes, and the rest is unexplained. This sample is represented by 60,000 to 90,000 clones; around nine tenths of them were singletons. Over 4% of the sample comes from the top ten. Sample: peripheral blood. These receptors all come from a woman aged 80 or over with active or convalescent COVID-19.

The chain is built from TRBV7-2 and TRBJ2-7; no reliable D call. The V gene lost 3 bases and the J gene lost 2 bases, with 11 bases spanning the gap. There are 14 residues in the CDR3. Germline-derived CDR1 and CDR2 are SGHTA and FQGNSA. CDR3 sequence: CASSFFSQTYEQYF. For the CDR3, the DNA is TGTGCCAGCAGCTTTTTCTCACAGACCTACGAGCAGTACTTC.

This clone has just a few counts. The chain has TRBV6-5 and TRBJ1-5, with D uncertain. V shed 6 bases and J shed 1 base, with 10 bases lying between them. The CDR3 spans 14 residues. CDR1 is MNHEY, CDR2 SVGAGI, per germline. The CDR3 DNA reads as TGTGCCAGCAGCAAGACTGGAAGCAATCAGCCCCAGCATTTT. Encoded protein: CASSKTGSNQPQHF.

V usage is TRBV7-2 and J usage is TRBJ2-7; D is possibly TRBD1 (6 bases). V lost 1 base and J 4 bases, leaving 8 bases between the germline ends. The germline V gene encodes CDR1 SGHTA and CDR2 FQGNSA. The CDR3 is 13 amino acids. For the CDR3, the DNA is TGTGCCAGCAGCTTAGTGGGGGCGTACGAGCAGTACTTC. Encoded protein: CASSLVGAYEQYF.

The chain couples TRBV28 to TRBJ2-3; 10 bases are shared with TRBD2. This CDR3 has 17 residues. V lost 3 bases to trimming and J lost 2 bases; unmatched junction nucleotides: 8. The germline V gene encodes CDR1 MDHEN and CDR2 SYDVKM. In DNA, the CDR3 is TGTGCCAGCAGTTTGCACTATAGCGGGGGGCCCACAGATACGCAGTATTTT. Protein: CASSLHYSGGPTDTQYF.

The chain links TRBV6-6 to TRBJ1-2; TRBD1 matches 7 bases. Germline CDR1 reads MNHNY; CDR2 reads SVGAGI (reference sequence). V was clipped by 6 bases and J by 2 bases; unmatched bases: 3. This CDR3 has 13 amino acids. The CDR3 coding sequence is TGTGCCAGCAGCCAGGACAGGAACTATGGCTACACCTTC. Amino acids: CASSQDRNYGYTF.

The J gene is TRBJ1-1, the V gene TRBV12-3 or TRBV12-4; tentative D call: TRBD1 (6 bases). The CDR3 length is 12 residues. V was cut by 11 bases and J by 0 bases, with 10 bases left in between. The CDR3 sequence is CADTGMNTEAFF. CDR3 bases: TGTGCCGATACAGGGATGAACACTGAAGCTTTCTTT.

In its sample, this clone was seen once. V usage is TRBV5-1 and J usage is TRBJ2-1, with TRBD2 as a possible D gene (6 bases). The CDR3 extends over 17 amino acids. V lost 1 base and J lost 0, with 14 bases in between. CDR1 and CDR2 (germline): SGHRS, YFSETQ. This chain's CDR3 is CASSLIAGGSSYNEQFF. CDR3 nucleotide sequence: TGCGCCAGCAGCTTGATCGCCGGGGGAAGCTCCTACAATGAGCAGTTCTTC.

This sequence joins TRBV29-1 and TRBJ2-7; possibly TRBD1 for D (6 bases). Germline loops: CDR1 SQVTM, CDR2 ANQGSEA. Trimming stripped 7 bases from V and 3 bases from J, with 13 bases between. The CDR3 is 12 residues long. CDR3 sequence reads: CSGGQTGYEQYF. The CDR3 DNA is TGCAGCGGAGGACAGACGGGCTACGAGCAGTACTTC.

This sequence joins TRBV11-2 and TRBJ2-5; 7 nucleotides line up with TRBD1. The germline V gene encodes CDR1 SGHAT and CDR2 FQNNGV. V shed 4 bases, J shed 5 bases, and the junction held 13 bases outside the gene matches. There are 16 residues in the CDR3. CDR3 loop: CASSSWVGGGRETQYF. The CDR3 DNA sequence: TGTGCCAGCAGCTCCTGGGTAGGGGGCGGACGGGAGACCCAGTACTTC.

The chain joins TRBV18 to TRBJ2-2; 8 positions match TRBD1. CDR1 and CDR2 from the germline V gene are KGHSH and LQKENI. With V trimmed by 3 bases and J by 6 bases, 9 bases remained unmatched. CDR3 size: 16 residues. DNA for the CDR3: TGTGCCAGCTCACCGAGGACAGGGAGGTCACCCGGGGAGCTGTTTTTT. It yields the protein CASSPRTGRSPGELFF.

J is TRBJ2-7 and V is TRBV9; tentative D call: TRBD2 (7 bases). CDR1 and CDR2 (germline): SGDLS, YYNGEE. The CDR3 length is 15 residues. Trimming left V 0 bases short and J 2 bases short, with 12 bases between. CDR3 nucleotide sequence: TGTGCCAGCAGCGTAGCGGGGGGCCCGACCTACGAGCAGTACTTC. It translates to CASSVAGGPTYEQYF.

The chain couples TRBV28 to TRBJ1-5; the match to TRBD1 covers 7 bases. In germline, CDR1 is MDHEN, CDR2 SYDVKM. The CDR3 extends over 15 amino acids. With V trimmed by 1 base and J by 7 bases, 7 bases remained unmatched. The CDR3 here is CASSLSHRGWQPQHF. CDR3 sequence (DNA): TGTGCCAGCAGTTTATCTCACAGGGGCTGGCAGCCCCAGCATTTT.

The table lists this clone with a count of one. V gene TRBV7-2 combines with J gene TRBJ1-1, with TRBD1 matching over 8 bases. Losses at the gene ends were 3 bases for V and 10 bases for J; bases not matched to a gene: 4. The CDR3 is 12 residues long. CDR1 is SGHTA and CDR2 is FQGNSA in the germline V gene. For the CDR3, the DNA is TGTGCCAGCAGCTTGCAGGGGGCGAGAGCTTTCTTT. Its protein is CASSLQGARAFF.

The J gene is TRBJ2-7, the V gene TRBV15; a possible D gene is TRBD1 (6 bases). This CDR3 contains 16 residues. Per the germline V gene, CDR1 is LNHNV and CDR2 is YYDKDF (reference sequence). V was cut by 2 bases and J by 4 bases, with 18 bases left in between. CDR3 protein: CATSRTPPRGEYEQYF. DNA for the CDR3: TGTGCCACCAGCAGAACCCCTCCCAGGGGCGAGTACGAGCAGTACTTC.

V usage is TRBV18 and J usage is TRBJ1-4, with D possibly TRBD1 on 5 matching bases. Looked up from germline, CDR1 is KGHSH and CDR2 is LQKENI. The CDR3 has 16 residues. V was pared by 1 base and J by 5 bases, with 14 bases between. The CDR3 here is CASSPQAGRTNEKLFF. DNA for the CDR3: TGTGCCAGCTCACCACAGGCCGGACGGACAAATGAAAAACTGTTTTTT.

CDR3 region: CASSQDSGGLEQYF. CDR3 DNA: TGTGCCAGCAGCCAAGACTCGGGAGGGTTAGAGCAGTACTTC. The chain couples TRBV3-1 (or the pseudogene TRBV3-2) to TRBJ2-7, with 8 bases that match TRBD2. With V trimmed by 0 bases and J by 7 bases, 5 bases remained unmatched. The CDR3 extends over 14 amino acids. CDR1 is LGHDT and CDR2 is YNNKEL in the germline V gene (reference sequence).

This clone occurred a few times. This chain uses TRBV28 with TRBJ1-2, with D possibly TRBD1 on 5 matching bases. The CDR3 spans 12 residues. Deletions cut 2 bases from V and 13 bases from J, with 14 bases between. Germline CDR1 MDHEN, CDR2 SYDVKM. The CDR3 reads CASSLANQGGTF. The CDR3 nucleotides read TGTGCCAGCAGTTTAGCCAACCAGGGCGGCACCTTC.

The rearrangement links TRBV2 to TRBJ1-6; 9 bases match TRBD1. V lost 3 bases to trimming and J lost 4 bases; unmatched junction nucleotides: 1. Germline V gene sequence: CDR1 SNHLY, CDR2 FYNNEI. The CDR3 extends over 15 amino acids. CDR3 in DNA: TGTGCCAGCAGTGAGGGACAGGGTTATAATTCACCCCTCCACTTT. Protein product: CASSEGQGYNSPLHF.

The chain combines TRBV28 with TRBJ2-3, with TRBD2 as a possible D gene (6 bases). This CDR3 has 18 residues. V was shortened by 4 bases and J by 0 bases, with 20 bases between the two germline ends. Germline CDR1 reads MDHEN; CDR2 reads SYDVKM. For the CDR3, the DNA is TGTGCCAGCAGTTCGTCAAGTGGGCTTGGGACTAGCACAGATACGCAGTATTTT. Its translation is CASSSSSGLGTSTDTQYF. Full variable domain (missing parts from reference TRBV28 and TRBJ2-3): DVKVTQSSRYLVKRTGEKVFLECVQDMDHENMFWYRQDPGLGLRLIYFSYDVKMKEKGDIPEGYSVSREKKERFSLILESASTNQTSMYLCASSSSSGLGTSTDTQYFGPGTRLTVL.

V is TRBV13 and J is TRBJ2-1; the match to TRBD2 covers 11 bases. V shed 1 base and J 10 bases; nucleotides not matched to a gene: 3. The CDR3 is 14 amino acids. The germline CDR1 and CDR2 sequences are PRHDT and FYEKMQ (reference sequence). The CDR3 region has the DNA TGTGCCAGCAGCTTAGAGTCTAGCGGGGGGGAGCAGTTCTTC. This codes for CASSLESSGGEQFF.

The V call is TRBV7-9, the J call TRBJ2-3; D might be TRBD1 (6 bases). The V end lost 5 bases, the J end lost 5 bases, and 14 bases lay between the germline ends. This CDR3 has 14 residues. The germline V gene encodes CDR1 SEHNR and CDR2 FQNEAQ (reference sequence). CDR3 in amino acids: CASSRGQREDTQYF. The CDR3 DNA reads as TGTGCCAGCAGCCGAGGACAGAGGGAAGATACGCAGTATTTT.

This clone showed up just once. The chain combines TRBV4-3 with TRBJ2-1; 8 nucleotides align to TRBD2. V shed 1 base and J 8 bases; nucleotides not matched to a gene: 4. The CDR3 extends over 14 amino acids. Germline CDR1 reads LGHNA; CDR2 reads YSLEER. The CDR3 DNA is TGCGCCAGCAGCCAAGGAGCGGGAGTGGATGAGCAGTTCTTC. Protein product: CASSQGAGVDEQFF.

V usage is TRBV7-3 and J usage is TRBJ2-2; D gene uncertain. Germline V lookup: CDR1 SGHTA, CDR2 FQGTGA. The CDR3 covers 13 residues. V lost 5 bases and J 4 bases, leaving 8 bases between the germline ends. The CDR3 region has the DNA TGTGCCAGCAGCCATGGCAGCACCGGGGAGCTGTTTTTT. Translated: CASSHGSTGELFF. The full variable domain, in which reference TRBV7-3 and TRBJ2-2 provide the parts outside the CDR3, is GAGVSQTPSNKVTEKGKYVELRCDPISGHTALYWYRQSLGQGPEFLIYFQGTGAADDSGLPNDRFFAVRPEGSVSTLKIQRTERGDSAVYLCASSHGSTGELFFGEGSRLTVL.

The genes are TRBV23-1 and TRBJ1-1; no clear D gene. TRBV23-1 is noted as an ORF with a role that remains uncertain. The germline V and J ends were trimmed by 6 bases and 5 bases, with 7 bases remaining between them. This CDR3 comprises 11 residues. DNA of the CDR3: TGCGCCAGCAGACGGTGGACTGAAGCTTTCTTT. It specifies CASRRWTEAFF.

This clone came up once. The CDR3 region has the DNA TGTGCCAGCAGTTTATTTGGGGGGGGATCCCACGAGCAGTACTTC. Translation: CASSLFGGGSHEQYF. This sequence joins TRBV28 and TRBJ2-7, with 7 bases that match TRBD2. V trimming: 1 base; J trimming: 5 bases; junction bases outside the gene matches: 8. Germline V gene data show CDR1 as MDHEN and CDR2 as SYDVKM. This CDR3 is 15 amino acids long.

V gene TRBV5-5 combines with J gene TRBJ1-5, with D maybe TRBD1 (6 bases). Trimming took off 4 bases at V and 4 bases at J, with 15 bases between the two ends. This CDR3 region has 15 residues. Germline V gene lookup returns CDR1 SGHKS and CDR2 YYEKEE (reference sequence). The DNA for the CDR3 is TGTGCCAGCAGCCCGGGACACACAGGTAATCAGCCCCAGCATTTT. It encodes CASSPGHTGNQPQHF.